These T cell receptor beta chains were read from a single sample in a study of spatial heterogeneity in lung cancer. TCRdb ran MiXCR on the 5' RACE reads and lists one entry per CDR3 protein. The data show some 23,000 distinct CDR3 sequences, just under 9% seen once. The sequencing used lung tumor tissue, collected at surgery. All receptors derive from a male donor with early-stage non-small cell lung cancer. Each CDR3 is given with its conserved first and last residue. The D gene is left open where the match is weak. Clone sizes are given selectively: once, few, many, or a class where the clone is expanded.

cdr3_aa: CASSSPGTSGSYEQYF; cdr3_nt: TGTGCCAGCAGCTCCCCCGGGACTAGCGGGAGTTACGAGCAGTACTTC; v_call: TRBV5-4; clone_size: many; j_call: TRBJ2-7; d_call: TRBD2
cdr3_aa: CASSQAASGPGNQPQHF; cdr3_nt: TGTGCCAGCAGCCAAGCGGCTTCTGGACCCGGGAATCAGCCCCAGCATTTT; v_call: TRBV4-2; clone_size: many; j_call: TRBJ1-5; d_call: NA
cdr3_aa: CASSEFGGAENEQFF; cdr3_nt: TGTGCCAGCAGTGAATTCGGGGGGGCGGAGAATGAGCAGTTCTTC; v_call: TRBV6-4; clone_size: NA; j_call: TRBJ2-1; d_call: TRBD2
cdr3_aa: CASRGFRRRQETQYF; cdr3_nt: TGTGCCAGCAGGGGATTTCGTCGACGCCAAGAGACCCAGTACTTC; v_call: TRBV28; clone_size: NA; j_call: TRBJ2-5; d_call: NA
cdr3_aa: CASSEGGASYEQYF; cdr3_nt: TGTGCCAGCAGTGAAGGAGGGGCATCCTACGAGCAGTACTTC; v_call: TRBV2; clone_size: many; j_call: TRBJ2-7; d_call: NA
cdr3_aa: CAISPMGGTEAFF; cdr3_nt: TGTGCCATCAGCCCAATGGGAGGGACTGAAGCTTTCTTT; v_call: TRBV10-3; clone_size: many; j_call: TRBJ1-1; d_call: NA
cdr3_aa: CASSPGRGSGNEQYF; cdr3_nt: TGTGCCAGCAGCCCCGGGAGGGGCTCTGGAAACGAGCAGTACTTC; v_call: TRBV7-2; clone_size: few; j_call: TRBJ2-7; d_call: TRBD2
cdr3_aa: CSAYLGGEQYF; cdr3_nt: TGCAGTGCTTACTTAGGAGGAGAGCAGTACTTC; v_call: TRBV20-1; clone_size: many; j_call: TRBJ2-7; d_call: NA
cdr3_aa: CASSLPGLAENNEQFF; cdr3_nt: TGTGCCAGCAGTTTACCGGGACTAGCGGAAAACAATGAGCAGTTCTTC; v_call: TRBV28; clone_size: NA; j_call: TRBJ2-1; d_call: TRBD2
cdr3_aa: CSAGTYNEQFF; cdr3_nt: TGCAGTGCTGGGACCTACAATGAGCAGTTCTTC; v_call: TRBV20-1; clone_size: few; j_call: TRBJ2-1; d_call: NA
cdr3_aa: CASSRPMVPISSLEHEQYF; cdr3_nt: TGCGCCAGCAGCCGACCAATGGTTCCTATCTCGTCCTTAGAGCACGAGCAGTACTTC; v_call: TRBV4-3; clone_size: many; j_call: TRBJ2-7; d_call: NA
cdr3_aa: CASSWGGMIINEQFF; cdr3_nt: TGTGCCAGCAGTTGGGGCGGGATGATAATCAATGAGCAGTTCTTC; v_call: TRBV27; clone_size: few; j_call: TRBJ2-1; d_call: NA
cdr3_aa: CASSLSIAGIRTDTQYF; cdr3_nt: TGTGCCAGCAGTTTATCCATAGCGGGAATACGCACAGATACGCAGTATTTT; v_call: TRBV27; clone_size: many; j_call: TRBJ2-3; d_call: TRBD2
cdr3_aa: CAISESGRTNAKNIQYF; cdr3_nt: TGTGCCATCAGTGAGTCGGGTAGAACGAACGCCAAAAACATTCAGTACTTC; v_call: TRBV10-3; clone_size: few; j_call: TRBJ2-4; d_call: NA
cdr3_aa: CASCEYTGSVSTEAFF; cdr3_nt: TGTGCCAGCTGTGAATATACGGGGAGTGTTAGCACTGAAGCTTTCTTT; v_call: TRBV25-1; clone_size: NA; j_call: TRBJ1-1; d_call: NA
cdr3_aa: CACGRGVSTDTQYF; cdr3_nt: TGTGCCTGCGGACGGGGGGTTAGCACAGATACGCAGTATTTT; v_call: TRBV7-2; clone_size: many; j_call: TRBJ2-3; d_call: TRBD2
cdr3_aa: CSASGGLYNEQFF; cdr3_nt: TGCAGTGCTAGTGGGGGACTCTACAATGAGCAGTTCTTC; v_call: TRBV20-1; clone_size: few; j_call: TRBJ2-1; d_call: NA
cdr3_aa: CASSFLAGGLAGELFF; cdr3_nt: TGTGCCAGCAGCTTCCTAGCGGGAGGGCTGGCCGGGGAGCTGTTTTTT; v_call: TRBV7-2; clone_size: many; j_call: TRBJ2-2; d_call: TRBD2
cdr3_aa: CSAKTGTGSSYEQYF; cdr3_nt: TGCAGCGCAAAAACCGGGACAGGGTCTTCCTACGAGCAGTACTTC; v_call: TRBV29-1; clone_size: many; j_call: TRBJ2-7; d_call: TRBD1
cdr3_aa: CASSVGHDYEQYF; cdr3_nt: TGTGCCAGCAGTGTCGGACATGACTACGAGCAGTACTTC; v_call: TRBV6-1; clone_size: NA; j_call: TRBJ2-7; d_call: NA
cdr3_aa: CASSLGMNTEAFF; cdr3_nt: TGTGCCAGCAGCTTAGGGATGAACACTGAAGCTTTCTTT; v_call: TRBV7-2; clone_size: many; j_call: TRBJ1-1; d_call: NA
cdr3_aa: CASSLRGYSTDTQYF; cdr3_nt: TGTGCCAGCAGTCTCAGGGGCTATAGCACAGATACGCAGTATTTT; v_call: TRBV6-6; clone_size: many; j_call: TRBJ2-3; d_call: NA
cdr3_aa: CASSLGGLAGGPTYEQYF; cdr3_nt: TGCGCCAGCAGCTTGGGGGGACTAGCGGGAGGGCCGACCTACGAGCAGTACTTC; v_call: TRBV5-1; clone_size: NA; j_call: TRBJ2-7; d_call: TRBD2
cdr3_aa: CASSPTDGSYNSPLHF; cdr3_nt: TGCGCCAGCAGCCCAACGGACGGATCCTATAATTCACCCCTCCACTTT; v_call: TRBV5-1; clone_size: many; j_call: TRBJ1-6; d_call: NA
cdr3_aa: CSARGDRVLHF; cdr3_nt: TGCAGTGCTAGAGGGGACAGGGTCTTACATTTT; v_call: TRBV20-1; clone_size: many; j_call: TRBJ1-5; d_call: TRBD1
cdr3_aa: CASSIVELRGQPQHF; cdr3_nt: TGTGCCAGTAGTATAGTCGAACTCCGTGGACAGCCCCAGCATTTT; v_call: TRBV19; clone_size: many; j_call: TRBJ1-5; d_call: NA